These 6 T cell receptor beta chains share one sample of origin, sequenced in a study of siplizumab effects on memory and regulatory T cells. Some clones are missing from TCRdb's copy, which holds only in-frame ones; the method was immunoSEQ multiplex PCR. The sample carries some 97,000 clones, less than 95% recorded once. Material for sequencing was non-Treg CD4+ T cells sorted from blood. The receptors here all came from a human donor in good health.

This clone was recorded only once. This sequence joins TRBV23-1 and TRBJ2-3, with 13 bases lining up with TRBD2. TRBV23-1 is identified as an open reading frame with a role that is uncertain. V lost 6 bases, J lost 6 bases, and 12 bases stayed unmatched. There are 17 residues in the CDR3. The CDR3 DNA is TGCGCCAGCAGGACCGGGACTAGCGGGAACTCTTGGGATACGCAGTATTTT. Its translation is CASRTGTSGNSWDTQYF.

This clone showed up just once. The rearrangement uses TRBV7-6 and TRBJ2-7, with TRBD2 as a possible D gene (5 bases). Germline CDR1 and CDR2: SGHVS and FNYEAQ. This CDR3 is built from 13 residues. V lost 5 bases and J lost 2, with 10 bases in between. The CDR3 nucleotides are TGTGCCAGCAGCGGACTGGGGACCTACGAGCAGTACTTC. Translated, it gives CASSGLGTYEQYF.

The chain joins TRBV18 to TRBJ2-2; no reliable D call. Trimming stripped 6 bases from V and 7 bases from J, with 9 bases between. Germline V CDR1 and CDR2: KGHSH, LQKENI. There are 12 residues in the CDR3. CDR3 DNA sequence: TGTGCCAGCTCCCGGAACGACGGGGAGCTGTTTTTT. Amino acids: CASSRNDGELFF.

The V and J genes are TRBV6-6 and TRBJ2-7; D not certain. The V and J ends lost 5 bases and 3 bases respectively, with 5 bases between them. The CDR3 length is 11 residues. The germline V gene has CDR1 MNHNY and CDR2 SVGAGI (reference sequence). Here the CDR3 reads CASSKGYEQYF. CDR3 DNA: TGTGCCAGCAGTAAGGGCTACGAGCAGTACTTC.

In DNA form, the CDR3 reads TGTGCCAGTACAAAGGGCTTAGGAAACATTCAGTACTTC. Translation gives CASTKGLGNIQYF. The rearrangement uses TRBV19 and TRBJ2-4; D is ambiguous. The V end was cut by 7 bases, the J end by 6 bases, with 13 bases between. The germline CDR1 and CDR2 sequences are LNHDA and SQIVND (reference sequence). This CDR3 region has 13 residues.

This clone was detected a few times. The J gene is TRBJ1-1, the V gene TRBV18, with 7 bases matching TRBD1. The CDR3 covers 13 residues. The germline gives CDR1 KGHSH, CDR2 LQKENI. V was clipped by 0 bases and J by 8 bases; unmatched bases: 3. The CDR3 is CASSPPTGQEAFF. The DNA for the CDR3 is TGTGCCAGCTCACCACCGACGGGACAGGAAGCTTTCTTT. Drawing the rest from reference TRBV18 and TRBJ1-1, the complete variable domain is NAGVMQNPRHLVRRRGQEARLRCSPMKGHSHVYWYRQLPEEGLKFMVYLQKENIIDESGMPKERFSAEFPKEGPSILRIQQVVRGDSAAYFCASSPPTGQEAFFGQGTRLTVV.